The source of this T cell receptor (beta chain) is a study of a mutant IDH1 vaccine in newly diagnosed glioma. For the study at large: Of treated patients, 62.5% were men and roughly 38% women, averaging around 44 years. Patients got radiotherapy, temozolomide, or both beforehand, and most got both.

V lost 3 bases and J lost 0, with 6 bases in between. Germline CDR1 and CDR2: MDHEN and SYDVKM. The CDR3 runs to 13 residues. TCRdb keeps only in-frame clones here, not all; method: immunoSEQ multiplex PCR. Here the sample spans about 98,000 clones, around nine tenths being singletons. As for time point: baseline, week 1 (first vaccination visit). Indicated treatment: pre-vaccination baseline after standard-of-care therapy. Tumors from donors were new WHO grade 3 or 4 IDH1-mutant astrocytomas with ATRX loss. This sequence was found in a woman in her 50s with glioma. V gene TRBV28 combines with J gene TRBJ2-7, with D possibly TRBD1 on 6 matching bases. Source: PBMCs, taken from a glioma patient treated with radiotherapy, temozolomide or both. This CDR3 is CASSLDSSYEQYF. The CDR3 DNA is TGTGCCAGCAGTTTGGACAGCTCCTACGAGCAGTACTTC. Drawing the rest from reference TRBV28 and TRBJ2-7, the complete variable domain is DVKVTQSSRYLVKRTGEKVFLECVQDMDHENMFWYRQDPGLGLRLIYFSYDVKMKEKGDIPEGYSVSREKKERFSLILESASTNQTSMYLCASSLDSSYEQYFGPGTRLTVT.